Below are 29 T cell receptor beta chains sequenced from a single sample in a study of graft-versus-host responses after intestinal transplantation. Generated by immunoSEQ multiplex PCR, the TCRdb table keeps only in-frame clones and is missing some. The sample holds approximately 90,000 clones, about nine tenths seen once. Their cognate antigens are unknown. This sample comprised unstimulated CD4+ T cells sorted from spleen or lymph node cells, obtained before transplant. These receptor sequences come from a human donor who was the organ donor for an intestinal transplant.

This chain uses TRBV25-1 with TRBJ2-4; 10 nucleotides line up with TRBD1. J lost 8 bases, V lost 4 bases, and 8 bases had no gene match. The germline V gene has CDR1 MGHDK and CDR2 SYGVNS. The CDR3 runs 15 residues. This CDR3 is CASSVGGDRGDIQYF. In DNA, the CDR3 is TGTGCCAGCAGTGTAGGAGGGGACAGGGGCGACATTCAGTACTTC.

The rearrangement joins TRBV11-3 to TRBJ1-1, with D tentatively TRBD1 (6 bases). CDR3 length: 15 residues. V lost 4 bases and J 1 base, leaving 13 bases between the germline ends. CDR1 SGHNT and CDR2 YENEEA come from the germline V gene. DNA of the CDR3: TGTGCCAGCAGCTCGGACAGTTCTACGAACACTGAAGCTTTCTTT. Its protein product is CASSSDSSTNTEAFF.

Of note for this clone: Different DNA sequences within this sample yield the same CDR3. V and J are TRBV18 and TRBJ1-1, with a possible D match to TRBD1 (6 bases). In germline, CDR1 is KGHSH, CDR2 LQKENI. The V gene lost 3 bases and the J gene lost 3 bases, with 14 bases spanning the gap. This CDR3 is 15 amino acids long. The CDR3 DNA reads TGTGCCAGCTCACCGGTCGGGGGGGCCTACACTGAAGCTTTCTTT. Protein product: CASSPVGGAYTEAFF.

This clone was counted between two and nine times. The CDR3 DNA follows: TGTGCCAGCAGCCAAGCTTACCGTCAGGGATCCACCTACGAGCAGTACTTC. Protein product: CASSQAYRQGSTYEQYF. V usage is TRBV4-2 and J usage is TRBJ2-7, with D possibly TRBD1 on 5 matching bases. V shed 1 base and J shed 2 bases, with 18 bases lying between them. The CDR3 length is 17 residues. Germline loops: CDR1 LGHNA, CDR2 YNFKEQ.

This rearrangement joins TRBV5-8 to TRBJ2-1, with 9 positions matching TRBD2. The CDR3 has 16 residues. Per germline, CDR1 SGHTS and CDR2 YDEGEE. V shed 7 bases, J shed 8 bases, and the junction held 16 bases outside the gene matches. CDR3 protein: CASASQLGLALYEQFF. In DNA form, the CDR3 reads TGTGCCAGCGCCTCCCAGTTGGGACTAGCCTTATATGAGCAGTTCTTC. The variable domain in full, with the rest retrieved from reference TRBV5-8 and TRBJ2-1, is EAGVTQSPTHLIKTRGQQATLRCSPISGHTSVYWYQQALGLGLQFLLWYDEGEERNRGNFPPRFSGRQFPNYSSELNVNALELEDSALYLCASASQLGLALYEQFFGPGTRLTVL.

This clone came up once. The chain is built from TRBV27 and TRBJ2-2; TRBD2 might be the D (6 bases). Germline CDR1 MNHEY, CDR2 SMNVEV (reference sequence). CDR3 length equals 13 residues. V was trimmed by 8 bases and J by 7 bases, leaving 14 bases between them. CDR3 sequence (DNA): TGTGCCAGCTCCGGGGACTTTTTCGGGGAGCTGTTTTTT. It specifies CASSGDFFGELFF.

CDR3 sequence: CATKPGQGHTGELFF. CDR3 sequence (DNA): TGTGCCACCAAGCCGGGACAGGGTCACACCGGGGAGCTGTTTTTT. J is TRBJ2-2 and V is TRBV6-4; 9 nucleotides match TRBD1. The V gene end was trimmed by 10 bases and the J gene end by 3 bases; junction bases not matched to a gene: 9. This CDR3 region has 15 residues. Germline CDR1 is MRHNA and CDR2 is SNTAGT.

The chain joins TRBV7-8 to TRBJ2-5; 12 nucleotides align to TRBD2. CDR3 length: 15 residues. Germline lookup yields CDR1 SGHVS and CDR2 FQNEAQ. The V gene end was trimmed by 4 bases and the J gene end by 9 bases; junction bases not matched to a gene: 9. The CDR3: CASSSPTSGRLSQYF. CDR3 nucleotides: TGTGCCAGCAGCTCCCCCACTAGCGGGAGGTTGTCCCAGTACTTC.

This clone was observed once. The rearrangement uses TRBV7-8 and TRBJ2-7, with D maybe TRBD2 (7 bases). Trimming stripped 1 base from V and 4 bases from J, with 14 bases between. Per germline, CDR1 SGHVS and CDR2 FQNEAQ. The CDR3 sequence is 15 residues long. CDR3 nucleotide sequence: TGTGCCAGCAGCTTAGGGCAGGGGAGGGTTTACGAGCAGTACTTC. It specifies CASSLGQGRVYEQYF. Variable domain in full (rest from reference TRBV7-8 and TRBJ2-7): GAGVSQSPRYKVAKRGQDVALRCDPISGHVSLFWYQQALGQGPEFLTYFQNEAQLDKSGLPSDRFFAERPEGSVSTLKIQRTQQEDSAVYLCASSLGQGRVYEQYFGPGTRLTVT.

The chain carries TRBV19 and TRBJ2-3; 12 bases agree with TRBD2. From germline, CDR1 is LNHDA and CDR2 SQIVND (reference sequence). This CDR3 comprises 18 residues. V shed 7 bases, J shed 4 bases, and the junction held 15 bases outside the gene matches. The DNA for the CDR3 is TGTGCCAGTACCCCTTGGGGCCTAGCGGGGGGGACCGCAGATACGCAGTATTTT. This encodes CASTPWGLAGGTADTQYF.

The V and J genes are TRBV7-7 and TRBJ2-2, with D perhaps TRBD1 (6 bases). The CDR3 loop spans 14 amino acids. Germline lookup yields CDR1 SSHAT and CDR2 FNYEAQ (reference sequence). CDR3 nucleotide sequence: TGTGCTAGCCAACTACACAGGGCGACCGGGGAGCTGTTTTTT. Protein: CASQLHRATGELFF.

The rearrangement uses TRBV5-6 and TRBJ1-5, with 7 bases fitting TRBD1. Germline loops: CDR1 SGHDT, CDR2 YYEEEE. V dropped 4 bases and J dropped 7; count of bases not matched to a gene: 8. The CDR3 totals 14 residues. The CDR3: CASSPGPQGQPQHF. In DNA, the CDR3 is TGTGCCAGCAGCCCTGGACCACAGGGGCAGCCCCAGCATTTT.

The CDR3 is CSAVRGRSGYTF. DNA for the CDR3: TGCAGCGCTGTCAGGGGGCGTTCTGGCTACACCTTC. V gene TRBV29-1 combines with J gene TRBJ1-2; 8 bases align to TRBD1. Germline CDR1 reads SQVTM; CDR2 reads ANQGSEA. CDR3 size: 12 residues. With V trimmed by 7 bases and J by 7 bases, 8 bases remained unmatched.

This sequence joins TRBV10-3 and TRBJ2-3; no firm D call. The V end was cut by 2 bases, the J end by 3 bases, with 3 bases between. The CDR3 spans 12 residues. Germline CDR1 and CDR2: ENHRY and SYGVKD. For the CDR3, the DNA is TGTGCCATCAGTGAGGAGACAGATACGCAGTATTTT. Its protein is CAISEETDTQYF.

The chain recombines TRBV28 with TRBJ2-7; TRBD1 matches at 7 bases. CDR1 MDHEN and CDR2 SYDVKM come from the germline V gene. There are 15 residues in the CDR3. V was clipped by 6 bases and J by 2 bases; unmatched bases: 10. CDR3 DNA sequence: TGTGCCAGCAGCCCTGAGGGGACAGTCGCCTACGAGCAGTACTTC. Its translation: CASSPEGTVAYEQYF.

In this sample, this clone turned up once. As DNA, the CDR3 is TGCAGCGTTGAAGGGACAGGGTCCAATGAGCAGTTCTTC. Residues: CSVEGTGSNEQFF. The V and J genes are TRBV29-1 and TRBJ2-1, with TRBD1 matching 8 bases. CDR3 length equals 13 residues. V shed 1 base and J 6 bases; nucleotides not matched to a gene: 2. The germline CDR1 and CDR2 sequences are SQVTM and ANQGSEA.

This clone has a handful of counts. The gene calls are TRBV4-3 and TRBJ2-7; the match to TRBD2 covers 12 bases. CDR1 and CDR2 from the germline V gene are LGHNA and YSLEER. The J segment lost 7 bases and the V segment lost 2 bases, leaving 3 bases of the junction unmatched. The CDR3 is 14 residues long. CDR3 coding DNA: TGCGCCAGCAGCCAACTAGCGGGAGGGCCGGAGCAGTACTTC. Residues: CASSQLAGGPEQYF.

The chain has TRBV9 and TRBJ2-5; 7 bases fit TRBD2. The CDR3 has 15 amino acids. The V gene end was trimmed by 3 bases and the J gene end by 5 bases; junction bases not matched to a gene: 10. CDR1 SGDLS and CDR2 YYNGEE come from the germline V gene. CDR3 in DNA: TGTGCCAGCAGCGGCATCAAGGACGGGAGGGAGACCCAGTACTTC. It codes for CASSGIKDGRETQYF.

This rearrangement joins TRBV7-6 to TRBJ1-4; possibly TRBD1 for D (6 bases). Deletions cut 5 bases from V and 7 bases from J, with 14 bases between. The CDR3 loop spans 14 amino acids. The V gene's germline CDR1 is SGHVS and CDR2 FNYEAQ. CDR3 sequence: CASSVTGLGEKLFF. The CDR3, as DNA: TGTGCCAGCAGCGTGACAGGTCTTGGTGAAAAACTGTTTTTT.

This chain connects TRBV11-2 to TRBJ1-2, with D tentatively TRBD1 (6 bases). V was trimmed by 4 bases and J by 4 bases, leaving 16 bases between them. The CDR3 contains 15 residues. Germline CDR1 reads SGHAT; CDR2 reads FQNNGV. CDR3 in amino acids: CASSSNVLGAYGYTF. CDR3 DNA: TGTGCCAGCAGCTCTAATGTCCTGGGGGCCTATGGCTACACCTTC.

V usage is TRBV29-1 and J usage is TRBJ2-7, with 11 bases lining up with TRBD1. V dropped 6 bases and J dropped 3; count of bases not matched to a gene: 4. The CDR3 contains 13 residues. Germline assignment: CDR1 SQVTM and CDR2 ANQGSEA. The CDR3 protein is CSVTGTGGYEQYF. In DNA, the CDR3 is TGCAGCGTGACCGGGACAGGGGGCTACGAGCAGTACTTC.

This chain joins TRBV2 and TRBJ2-2; 7 bases agree with TRBD2. This CDR3 is built from 13 residues. CDR1 and CDR2 from the germline V gene are SNHLY and FYNNEI. V dropped 8 bases and J dropped 4; count of bases not matched to a gene: 4. The CDR3 here is CASVREGTGELFF. The CDR3 DNA reads TGTGCCAGCGTGAGGGAGGGCACCGGGGAGCTGTTTTTT.

This clone has more than one count but fewer than ten. The V call is TRBV6-5, the J call TRBJ2-3; 8 nucleotides line up with TRBD2. Losses at the gene ends were 7 bases for V and 1 base for J; bases not matched to a gene: 4. The germline V gene has CDR1 MNHEY and CDR2 SVGAGI. The CDR3 has 14 residues. CDR3 sequence (DNA): TGTGCCAGCATCGGAGCGGGGGGCACAGATACGCAGTATTTT. The encoded protein is CASIGAGGTDTQYF.

The chain uses TRBV29-1 and TRBJ2-1; TRBD2 matches 13 bases. The V gene's germline CDR1 is SQVTM and CDR2 ANQGSEA. The CDR3 spans 14 residues. V lost 6 bases to trimming and J lost 3 bases; unmatched junction nucleotides: 2. Here the CDR3 DNA reads TGCAGCGTGGGACTAGCGGGGAACTACAATGAGCAGTTCTTC. It yields the protein CSVGLAGNYNEQFF.

J is TRBJ2-5 and V is TRBV6-1; D is ambiguous. The DNA end favors TRBJ2-7, so the J call may be wrong. Germline CDR1 is MNHNS and CDR2 is SASEGT. The CDR3 spans 13 residues. The CDR3 DNA reads TGTGCCAGCAGTGTACAAGGCTACTACGAGCAGTACTTC. Its protein product is CASSVQGYYEQYF.

CDR3 sequence: CASQIRERAEAFF. The CDR3 DNA sequence: TGTGCCAGCCAAATCCGGGAGAGGGCTGAAGCTTTCTTT. The V call is TRBV6-5, the J call TRBJ1-1; D gene unclear. The germline V gene has CDR1 MNHEY and CDR2 SVGAGI. The ends were cut back, 8 bases at V and 6 bases at J, with 16 bases in the middle. This CDR3 is built from 13 residues.

This sequence joins TRBV4-1 and TRBJ2-2; 10 bases are shared with TRBD1. The CDR3 is made up of 16 amino acids. The J segment lost 6 bases and the V segment lost 4 bases, leaving 8 bases of the junction unmatched. Per germline, CDR1 MGHRA and CDR2 YSYEKL. The CDR3 is CASSRHGQGEAGELFF. The CDR3 DNA sequence: TGCGCCAGCAGCCGCCATGGACAGGGGGAAGCCGGGGAGCTGTTTTTT.

V is TRBV2 and J is TRBJ2-7, with 10 bases matching TRBD2. Germline-derived CDR1 and CDR2 are SNHLY and FYNNEI. CDR3 size: 14 residues. The trim removed 7 bases at V and 2 bases at J, leaving 5 bases unmatched. CDR3: CASTTAGGPYEQYF. DNA of the CDR3: TGTGCCAGCACCACAGCGGGAGGGCCCTACGAGCAGTACTTC.

The V call is TRBV28, the J call TRBJ2-3; tentative D call: TRBD1 (6 bases). The germline CDR1 and CDR2 sequences are MDHEN and SYDVKM. The CDR3 spans 14 residues. Trimming shortened V by 6 bases and J by 5 bases, and 15 bases separated the two germline ends. The CDR3 loop reads CASSPTGPIDTQYF. CDR3 in DNA: TGTGCCAGCAGCCCCACAGGGCCCATAGATACGCAGTATTTT.